Detailed here is one TCR beta chain. These data are taken from a study of blood T cell repertoires in COVID-19. On the study more broadly: Acute-phase and convalescent COVID-19 samples originated in the United States, Italy and Spain.

Under the authors' procedure: Estimated nucleated cell counts came from reference gene primer amplification. Assay used: immunoSEQ multiplex PCR; TCRdb lists only in-frame clones, some missing. Clone size and the V and J calls come from that table; the DNA yielded D and trimming. The table has 150,000 to 200,000 clones, 75% to 90% seen once. Trimming removed 1 base from V and 7 bases from J, with 14 bases in between. The length of the CDR3 is 14 residues. Germline CDR1 is SGHDN and CDR2 is FVKESK. The chain carries TRBV14 and TRBJ2-7; the D gene is possibly TRBD1 (6 bases). What was sequenced was peripheral blood. This TCR was sampled from a man between 65 and 79 years old with active or convalescent COVID-19. CDR3 amino acids: CASSQGGRGSEQYF. DNA of the CDR3: TGTGCCAGCAGCCAAGGGGGCAGGGGTAGTGAGCAGTACTTC.